This T cell receptor beta chain originates from a study of T cell responses to AZD1222 COVID-19 vaccine. Findings of the study overall: Targets within unmutated variant regions were reportedly found for nearly half of spike-specific TCRs. White British people made up most donors, females outnumbered males, and clonal diversity was possibly underestimated.

Concerning this clone itself: The target antigen is unknown.

Profiling relied on immunoSEQ multiplex PCR, and the TCRdb table lists in-frame clones only, not all of them. The sample holds about 130,000 clones; 80% to 95% are singletons and the top ten take 1.5% to 2%. CDR1 and CDR2 from the germline V gene are SGHAT and FQNNGV. With 0 bases removed from V and 5 bases from J, the gap between germline ends came to 13 bases. The CDR3 length is 15 residues. The sample consisted of peripheral blood, taken 28 days after the second AZD1222 dose. The chain recombines TRBV11-2 with TRBJ1-1; weak D call: TRBD1 (5 bases). The TCR was taken from an adult who received the AZD1222 COVID-19 vaccine. As DNA, the CDR3 is TGTGCCAGCAGCTTAGATTATGTGGGGGGGACTGAAGCTTTCTTT. Translated: CASSLDYVGGTEAFF.